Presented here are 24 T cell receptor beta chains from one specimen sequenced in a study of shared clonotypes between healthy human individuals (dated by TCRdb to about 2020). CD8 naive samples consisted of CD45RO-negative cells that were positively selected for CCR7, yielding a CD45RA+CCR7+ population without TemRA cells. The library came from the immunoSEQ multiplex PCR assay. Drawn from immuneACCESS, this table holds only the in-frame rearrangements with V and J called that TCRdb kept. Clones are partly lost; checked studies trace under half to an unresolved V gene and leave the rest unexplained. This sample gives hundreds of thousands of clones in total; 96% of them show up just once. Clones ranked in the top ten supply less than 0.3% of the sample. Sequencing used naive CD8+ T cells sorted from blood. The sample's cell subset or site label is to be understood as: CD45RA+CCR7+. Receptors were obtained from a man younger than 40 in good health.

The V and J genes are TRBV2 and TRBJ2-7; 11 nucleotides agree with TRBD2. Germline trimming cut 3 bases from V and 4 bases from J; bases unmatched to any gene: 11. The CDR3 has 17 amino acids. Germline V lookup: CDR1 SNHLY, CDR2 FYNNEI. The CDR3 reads CASSDTSGGYYPYEQYF. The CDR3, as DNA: TGTGCCAGCAGTGATACTAGCGGGGGATATTACCCTTACGAGCAGTACTTC.

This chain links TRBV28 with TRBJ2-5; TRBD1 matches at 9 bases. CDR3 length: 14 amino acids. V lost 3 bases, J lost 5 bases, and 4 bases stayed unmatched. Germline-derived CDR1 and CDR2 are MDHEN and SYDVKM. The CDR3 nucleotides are TGTGCCAGCAGTTTTACAGGGGGCGAGGAGACCCAGTACTTC. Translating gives CASSFTGGEETQYF. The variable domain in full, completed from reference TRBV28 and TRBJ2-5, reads DVKVTQSSRYLVKRTGEKVFLECVQDMDHENMFWYRQDPGLGLRLIYFSYDVKMKEKGDIPEGYSVSREKKERFSLILESASTNQTSMYLCASSFTGGEETQYFGPGTRLLVL.

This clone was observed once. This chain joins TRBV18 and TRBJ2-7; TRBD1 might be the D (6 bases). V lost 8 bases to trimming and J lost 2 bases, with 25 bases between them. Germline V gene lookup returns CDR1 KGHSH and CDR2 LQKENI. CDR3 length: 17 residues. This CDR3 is CASRGQPTSSITYEQYF. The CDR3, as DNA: TGTGCCAGCCGCGGACAGCCTACGAGTAGCATCACCTACGAGCAGTACTTC.

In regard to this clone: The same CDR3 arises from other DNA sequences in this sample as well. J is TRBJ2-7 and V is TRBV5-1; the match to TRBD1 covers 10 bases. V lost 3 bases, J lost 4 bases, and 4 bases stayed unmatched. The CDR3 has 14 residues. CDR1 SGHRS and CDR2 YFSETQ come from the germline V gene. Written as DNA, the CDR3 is TGCGCCAGCAGCTCCAGACAGGGGGCTTACGAGCAGTACTTC. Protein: CASSSRQGAYEQYF.

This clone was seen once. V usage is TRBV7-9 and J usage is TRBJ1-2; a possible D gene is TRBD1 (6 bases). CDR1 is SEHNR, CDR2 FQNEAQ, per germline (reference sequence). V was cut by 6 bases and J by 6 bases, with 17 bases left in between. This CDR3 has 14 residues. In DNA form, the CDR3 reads TGTGCCAGCAGTTCCCTAGGGGGGGAGGATGGCTACACCTTC. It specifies CASSSLGGEDGYTF.

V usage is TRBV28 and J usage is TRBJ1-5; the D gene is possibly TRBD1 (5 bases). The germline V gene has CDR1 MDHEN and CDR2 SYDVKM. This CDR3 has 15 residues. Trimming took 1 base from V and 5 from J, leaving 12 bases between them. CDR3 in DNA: TGTGCCAGCAGTTTATATAGGGGAGTTTATCAGCCCCAGCATTTT. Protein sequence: CASSLYRGVYQPQHF.

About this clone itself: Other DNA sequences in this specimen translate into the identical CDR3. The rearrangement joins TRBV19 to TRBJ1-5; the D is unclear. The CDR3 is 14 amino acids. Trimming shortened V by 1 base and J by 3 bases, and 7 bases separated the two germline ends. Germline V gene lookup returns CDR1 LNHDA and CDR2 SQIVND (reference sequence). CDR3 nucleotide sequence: TGTGCCAGTAGTATAGCTCAGGACAATCAGCCCCAGCATTTT. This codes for CASSIAQDNQPQHF.

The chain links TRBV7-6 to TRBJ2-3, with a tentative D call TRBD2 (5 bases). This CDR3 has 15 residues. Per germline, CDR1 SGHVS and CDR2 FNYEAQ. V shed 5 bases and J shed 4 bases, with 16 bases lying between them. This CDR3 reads CASSPMREWADTQYF. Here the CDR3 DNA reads TGTGCCAGCAGCCCCATGAGGGAGTGGGCAGATACGCAGTATTTT.

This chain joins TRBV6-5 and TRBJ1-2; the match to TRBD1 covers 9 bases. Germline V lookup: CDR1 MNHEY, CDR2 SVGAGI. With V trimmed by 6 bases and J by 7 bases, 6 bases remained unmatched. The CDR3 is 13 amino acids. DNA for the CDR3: TGTGCCAGCAGCCGGGGACAGGGTCTTGGCTACACCTTC. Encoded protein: CASSRGQGLGYTF.

CDR3 sequence reads: CSVGQGGDTQYF. The CDR3 nucleotides are TGCAGCGTAGGACAGGGAGGGGATACGCAGTATTTT. The chain combines TRBV29-1 with TRBJ2-3; D is perhaps TRBD1 (8 bases). Germline V gives CDR1 SQVTM, CDR2 ANQGSEA. CDR3 length equals 12 residues. The ends were cut back, 6 bases at V and 6 bases at J, with 13 bases in the middle.

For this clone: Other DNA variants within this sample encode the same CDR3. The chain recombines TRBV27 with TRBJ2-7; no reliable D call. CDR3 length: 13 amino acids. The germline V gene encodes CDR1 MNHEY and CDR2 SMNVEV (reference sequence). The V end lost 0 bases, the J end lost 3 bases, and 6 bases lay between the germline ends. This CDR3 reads CASSLSFSYEQYF. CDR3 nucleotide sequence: TGTGCCAGCAGTTTATCCTTCAGCTACGAGCAGTACTTC.

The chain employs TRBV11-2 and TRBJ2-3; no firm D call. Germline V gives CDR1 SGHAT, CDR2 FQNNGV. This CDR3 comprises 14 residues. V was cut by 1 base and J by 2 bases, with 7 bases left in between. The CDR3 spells CASSLVRLTDTQYF. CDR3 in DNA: TGTGCCAGCAGCTTAGTACGCCTCACAGATACGCAGTATTTT.

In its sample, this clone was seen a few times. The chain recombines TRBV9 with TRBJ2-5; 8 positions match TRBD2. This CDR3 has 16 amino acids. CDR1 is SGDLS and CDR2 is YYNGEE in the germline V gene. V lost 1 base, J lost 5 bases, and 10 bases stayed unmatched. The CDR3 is CASSVSSGSLRETQYF. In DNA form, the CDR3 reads TGTGCCAGCAGCGTATCCAGCGGGAGTCTTAGGGAGACCCAGTACTTC.

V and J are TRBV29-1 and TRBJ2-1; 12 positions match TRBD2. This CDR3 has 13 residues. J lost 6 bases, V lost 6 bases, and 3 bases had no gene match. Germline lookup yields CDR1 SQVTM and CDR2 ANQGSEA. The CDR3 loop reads CSVGLAGPNEQFF. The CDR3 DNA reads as TGCAGCGTCGGACTAGCGGGACCCAATGAGCAGTTCTTC.

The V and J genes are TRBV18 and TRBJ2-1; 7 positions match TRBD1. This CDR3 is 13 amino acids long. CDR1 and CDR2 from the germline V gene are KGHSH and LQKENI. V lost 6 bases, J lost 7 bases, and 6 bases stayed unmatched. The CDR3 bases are TGTGCCAGCTCCCGACAGGGAATTAATGAGCAGTTCTTC. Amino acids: CASSRQGINEQFF.

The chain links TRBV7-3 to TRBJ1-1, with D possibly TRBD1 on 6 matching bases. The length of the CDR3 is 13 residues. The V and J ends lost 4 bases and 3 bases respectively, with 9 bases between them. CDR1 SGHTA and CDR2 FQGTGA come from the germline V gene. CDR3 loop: CASSSQGHTEAFF. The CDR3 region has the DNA TGTGCCAGCAGCTCCCAGGGGCACACTGAAGCTTTCTTT. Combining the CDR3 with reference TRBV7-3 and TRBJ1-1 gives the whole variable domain GAGVSQTPSNKVTEKGKYVELRCDPISGHTALYWYRQSLGQGPEFLIYFQGTGAADDSGLPNDRFFAVRPEGSVSTLKIQRTERGDSAVYLCASSSQGHTEAFFGQGTRLTVV.

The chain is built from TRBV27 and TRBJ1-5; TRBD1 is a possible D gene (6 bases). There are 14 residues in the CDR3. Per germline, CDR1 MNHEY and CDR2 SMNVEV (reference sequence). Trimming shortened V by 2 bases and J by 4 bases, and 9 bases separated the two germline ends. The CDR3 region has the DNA TGTGCCAGCAGTTTAACAGGGAGGAATCAGCCCCAGCATTTT. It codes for CASSLTGRNQPQHF.

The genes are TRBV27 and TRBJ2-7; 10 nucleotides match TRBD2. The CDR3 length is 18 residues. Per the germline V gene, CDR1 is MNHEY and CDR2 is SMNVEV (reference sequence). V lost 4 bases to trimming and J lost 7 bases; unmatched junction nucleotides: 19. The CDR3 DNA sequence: TGTGCCAGCAGTTCAGCGGGAGGGCCGATTATGCGAACGTTGGAGCAGTACTTC. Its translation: CASSSAGGPIMRTLEQYF.

CDR3 sequence: CASSQEDGAGAKNIQYF. The CDR3 DNA sequence: TGTGCCAGCAGCCAAGAGGACGGGGCGGGGGCCAAAAACATTCAGTACTTC. The chain combines TRBV4-2 with TRBJ2-4, with D possibly matching TRBD2 (6 bases). Trimming cost V 0 bases and J 1 base, with 13 bases left between them. In germline, CDR1 is LGHNA, CDR2 YNFKEQ. The length of the CDR3 is 17 residues.

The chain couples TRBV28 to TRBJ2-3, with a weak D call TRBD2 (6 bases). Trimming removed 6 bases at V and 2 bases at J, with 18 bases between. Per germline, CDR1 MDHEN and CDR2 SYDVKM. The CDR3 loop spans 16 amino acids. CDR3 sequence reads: CASSQTSPAPTDTQYF. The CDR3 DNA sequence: TGTGCCAGCAGCCAGACTAGTCCTGCCCCCACAGATACGCAGTATTTT.

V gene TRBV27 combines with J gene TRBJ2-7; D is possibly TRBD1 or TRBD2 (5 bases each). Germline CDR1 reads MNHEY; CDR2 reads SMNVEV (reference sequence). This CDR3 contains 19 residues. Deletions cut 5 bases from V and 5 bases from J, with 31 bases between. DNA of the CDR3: TGTGCCAGCAGTCTGGGACCGAATGGGGACGGAACCATTGCGAACGAGCAGTACTTC. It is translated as CASSLGPNGDGTIANEQYF.

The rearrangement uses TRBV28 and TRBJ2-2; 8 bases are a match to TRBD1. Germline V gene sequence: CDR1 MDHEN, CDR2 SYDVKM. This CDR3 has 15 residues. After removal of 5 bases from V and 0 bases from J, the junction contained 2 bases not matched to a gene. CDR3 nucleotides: TGTGCCAGCAGTGAACAGGGGGCGAACACCGGGGAGCTGTTTTTT. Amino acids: CASSEQGANTGELFF.

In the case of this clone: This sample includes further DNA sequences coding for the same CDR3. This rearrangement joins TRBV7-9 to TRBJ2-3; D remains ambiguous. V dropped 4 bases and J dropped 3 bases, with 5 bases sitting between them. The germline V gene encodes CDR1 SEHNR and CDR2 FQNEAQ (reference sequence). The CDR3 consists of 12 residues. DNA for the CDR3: TGTGCCAGCAGCTCCAGAACAGATACGCAGTATTTT. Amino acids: CASSSRTDTQYF.

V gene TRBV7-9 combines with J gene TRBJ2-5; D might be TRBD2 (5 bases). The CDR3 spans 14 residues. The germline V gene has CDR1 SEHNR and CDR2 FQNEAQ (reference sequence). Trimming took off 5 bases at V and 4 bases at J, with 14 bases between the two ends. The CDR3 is CASSPPEEGETQYF. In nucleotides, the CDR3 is TGTGCCAGCAGCCCGCCGGAGGAAGGAGAGACCCAGTACTTC.